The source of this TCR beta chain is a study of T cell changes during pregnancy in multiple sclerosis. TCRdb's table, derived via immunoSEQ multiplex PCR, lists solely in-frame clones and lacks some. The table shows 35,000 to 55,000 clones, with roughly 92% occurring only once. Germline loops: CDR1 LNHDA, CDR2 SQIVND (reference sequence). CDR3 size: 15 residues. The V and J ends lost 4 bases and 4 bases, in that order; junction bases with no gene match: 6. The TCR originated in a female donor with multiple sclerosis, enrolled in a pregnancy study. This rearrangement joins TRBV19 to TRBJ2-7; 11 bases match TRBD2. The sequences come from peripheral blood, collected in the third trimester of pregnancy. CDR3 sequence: CASSSLAGGQYEQYF. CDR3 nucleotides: TGTGCCAGTAGTAGCCTAGCGGGAGGCCAATACGAGCAGTACTTC. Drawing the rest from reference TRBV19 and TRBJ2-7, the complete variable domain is DGGITQSPKYLFRKEGQNVTLSCEQNLNHDAMYWYRQDPGQGLRLIYYSQIVNDFQKGDIAEGYSVSREKKESFPLTVTSAQKNPTAFYLCASSSLAGGQYEQYFGPGTRLTVT.